Each of the 26 T cell receptor delta chains below was sequenced from the same sample in a study of Vδ1+ human thymocytes. The study, taken as a whole, reports: Highly polyclonal TRG and TRD repertoires with Gaussian CDR3 length distributions appeared in thymus.

The template was reverse-transcribed extracted RNA. CDR3 amplicons came from multiplex PCR with pooled V-gene forward and constant-region reverse primers. TCRdb re-called clones from the multiplex PCR reads via CATT. The sample has roughly 76,000 delta-chain clones; about 35% are singletons. The antigens of these receptors remain unknown. Sequenced: Vdelta1+ gamma-delta thymocytes from the thymus. The subset denotes: FACS-sorted CD3+ TCRalphabeta- TCRVdelta1+ TCRVdelta2- thymocytes. The receptor source for this set is a boy in the first two years of life who had congenital heart surgery.

The chain combines TRDV1 with TRDJ1; D is ambiguous. The CDR3 covers 25 residues. V was trimmed by 2 bases and J by 0 bases, leaving 40 bases between them. Germline lookup yields CDR1 TSWWSYY and CDR2 QGS. Here the CDR3 reads CALGESLGRGLAPSYLDCYTDKLIF. The CDR3 DNA follows: TGTGCTCTTGGGGAATCTTTGGGCCGGGGTCTAGCTCCGTCATACTTGGACTGCTACACCGATAAACTCATCTTT.

In its sample, this clone was seen a few times. V and J are TRDV1 and TRDJ1; 8 bases match TRDD3. CDR3 length equals 16 residues. Germline V gives CDR1 TSWWSYY, CDR2 QGS. J lost 7 bases, V lost 2 bases, and 12 bases had no gene match. The CDR3, as DNA: TGTGCTCTTGGGGAAGTAAGACCTCCGGGGGATAGTAAACTCATCTTT. It translates to CALGEVRPPGDSKLIF.

The chain uses TRDV1 and TRDJ1; 13 bases match TRDD3. Germline V gene lookup returns CDR1 TSWWSYY and CDR2 QGS. V trimming: 0 bases; J trimming: 0 bases; junction bases outside the gene matches: 16. The CDR3 is made up of 22 amino acids. CDR3 DNA: TGTGCTCTTGGGGAACTCCTAAGATCACACTGGGGGATACGCGTGTACACCGATAAACTCATCTTT. Translated: CALGELLRSHWGIRVYTDKLIF.

Of note for this clone: Being one base from a much bigger clone, this may be a read error. This chain joins TRDV2 and TRDJ1, with 13 bases fitting TRDD3. V gave up 5 bases and J gave up 2 bases; unmatched junction bases: 13. This CDR3 has 18 amino acids. Germline CDR1 GEAIGNYY, CDR2 EKD. The DNA of the CDR3 is TGTGCCTGTGCCACGGGTACTGGGGGATACGTTCTTACCGATAAACTCATCTTT. It yields the protein CACATGTGGYVLTDKLIF.

This chain connects TRDV1 to TRDJ1, with D maybe TRDD3 (5 bases). CDR3 length equals 19 residues. Trimming left V 2 bases short and J 5 bases short, with 27 bases between. The germline gives CDR1 TSWWSYY, CDR2 QGS. The CDR3 is CALGESILYDTRGTDKLIF. The DNA of the CDR3 is TGTGCTCTTGGGGAATCCATACTATACGACACACGGGGAACGGATAAACTCATCTTT.

J is TRDJ1 and V is TRDV1; 13 bases align to TRDD3. CDR1 and CDR2 from the germline V gene are TSWWSYY and QGS. The CDR3 spans 28 residues. V dropped 5 bases and J dropped 5; count of bases not matched to a gene: 44. DNA for the CDR3: TGTGCTCTTGGGCTTAAAGCCCTACTTCCTAAGTCCGTCCGAAGCCAAGACTGGGGGATACGCTTGGGAGATAAACTCATCTTT. Its protein is CALGLKALLPKSVRSQDWGIRLGDKLIF.

The table lists this clone with a count of one. This chain joins TRDV1 and TRDJ1; 8 bases agree with TRDD3. The trim removed 1 base at V and 2 bases at J, leaving 6 bases unmatched. Germline V gives CDR1 TSWWSYY, CDR2 QGS. The CDR3 is 16 residues long. The DNA for the CDR3 is TGTGCTCTTGGGGAACGGTCTGGGGGACTAACCGATAAACTCATCTTT. Residues: CALGERSGGLTDKLIF.

This chain connects TRDV1 to TRDJ1, with TRDD3 matching over 13 bases. Germline CDR1 reads TSWWSYY; CDR2 reads QGS. There are 23 residues in the CDR3. The trim removed 3 bases at V and 0 bases at J, leaving 22 bases unmatched. This chain's CDR3 is CALGDPFLHHLTGGYADTDKLIF. CDR3 coding DNA: TGTGCTCTTGGGGATCCCTTCCTACATCACCTTACTGGGGGATACGCGGACACCGATAAACTCATCTTT.

This clone was counted a few times. The sample carries other DNA sequences with the same CDR3. V usage is TRDV1 and J usage is TRDJ1, with 9 bases identical to TRDD2. Trimming at V came to 0 bases and at J to 3 bases, leaving 14 bases not matched to a gene. Germline V lookup: CDR1 TSWWSYY, CDR2 QGS. CDR3 length: 19 residues. The CDR3 here is CALGELPSYSVLVSDKLIF. The CDR3 DNA is TGTGCTCTTGGGGAACTACCTTCCTACTCGGTACTGGTTTCCGATAAACTCATCTTT.

In its sample, this clone was seen once. This chain uses TRDV1 with TRDJ1; a possible D gene is TRDD3 (5 bases). The CDR3 consists of 12 residues. V lost 5 bases and J 8 bases, leaving 12 bases between the germline ends. Germline CDR1 TSWWSYY, CDR2 QGS. The CDR3 bases are TGTGCTCTTGGGTCACTACGGGGGAAACTCATCTTT. It specifies CALGSLRGKLIF.

As for this clone: At the DNA level, this CDR3 is encoded by other sequences in the same sample as well. V usage is TRDV2 and J usage is TRDJ1; the match to TRDD3 covers 10 bases. Losses at the gene ends were 0 bases for V and 0 bases for J; bases not matched to a gene: 27. This CDR3 contains 24 residues. Germline lookup yields CDR1 GEAIGNYY and CDR2 EKD. DNA for the CDR3: TGTGCCTGTGACACCGTTTGGAGTCCACTCTTACTGGGGGATTTCCTCCTGAACACCGATAAACTCATCTTT. Translating gives CACDTVWSPLLLGDFLLNTDKLIF.

The chain joins TRDV1 to TRDJ1; TRDD3 matches at 11 bases. The V and J ends lost 1 base and 0 bases, in that order; junction bases with no gene match: 19. Per the germline V gene, CDR1 is TSWWSYY and CDR2 is QGS. The CDR3 sequence is 22 residues long. CDR3 region: CALGERRRLGDTPVPYTDKLIF. The DNA for the CDR3 is TGTGCTCTTGGGGAACGTCGTCGGCTGGGGGATACCCCCGTCCCGTACACCGATAAACTCATCTTT.

This clone was seen only a few times. V usage is TRDV1 and J usage is TRDJ1, with D hard to call. Germline assignment: CDR1 TSWWSYY and CDR2 QGS. The CDR3 contains 15 residues. Trimming stripped 4 bases from V and 11 bases from J, with 23 bases between. CDR3 protein: CALGAATVSQSRLIF. In nucleotides, the CDR3 is TGTGCTCTTGGGGCCGCAACCGTTTCCCAGTCTCGTCTCATCTTT.

This clone was found once. This chain links TRDV1 with TRDJ1, with TRDD3 matching 13 bases. V was pared by 0 bases and J by 4 bases, with 11 bases of the junction left unmatched. Germline V gene lookup returns CDR1 TSWWSYY and CDR2 QGS. The CDR3 sequence is 19 residues long. CDR3 sequence reads: CALGELPSTGGYAGDKLIF. In DNA, the CDR3 is TGTGCTCTTGGGGAACTACCCTCTACTGGGGGATACGCGGGCGATAAACTCATCTTT.

This clone was counted between two and nine times. The chain links TRDV1 to TRDJ1; possibly TRDD2 for D (5 bases). The V and J ends lost 1 base and 0 bases respectively, with 33 bases between them. CDR3 length: 23 amino acids. The germline gives CDR1 TSWWSYY, CDR2 QGS. This CDR3 reads CALGEPPPTEHGISPLYTDKLIF. DNA of the CDR3: TGTGCTCTTGGGGAACCCCCACCTACGGAACATGGTATCTCTCCCCTTTACACCGATAAACTCATCTTT.

V gene TRDV1 combines with J gene TRDJ1, with a tentative D call TRDD3 (10 bases). Germline V gene data show CDR1 as TSWWSYY and CDR2 as QGS. With 3 bases removed from V and 3 bases from J, the gap between germline ends came to 38 bases. This CDR3 is built from 23 residues. The CDR3 here is CALGDPKAFLRRTGGLLPDKLIF. Written as DNA, the CDR3 is TGTGCTCTTGGGGACCCCAAGGCCTTCCTACGACGTACTGGGGGATTATTACCCGATAAACTCATCTTT.

As for this clone: The junction differs from germline at one of its ends, possibly a read error. V is TRDV1 and J is TRDJ1; 9 bases are a match to TRDD2. This CDR3 has 18 amino acids. The V gene's germline CDR1 is TSWWSYY and CDR2 QGS. CDR3 amino acids: CALGDPTFLRHNTDNLIF. The CDR3 bases are TGTGCTCTTGGGGATCCGACCTTCCTACGGCACAACACCGATAACCTCATCTTT.

This clone showed up just a few times. The rearrangement links TRDV1 to TRDJ1, with D tentatively TRDD3 (10 bases). CDR3 length: 24 amino acids. Trimming pared 1 base from V and 0 bases from J, leaving 36 bases between. CDR1 is TSWWSYY, CDR2 QGS, per germline. CDR3 bases: TGTGCTCTTGGGGAACAAACCGTCCCTTCCTACAGGACTGGGGGATGTAGTAACACCGATAAACTCATCTTT. Translation: CALGEQTVPSYRTGGCSNTDKLIF.

This rearrangement joins TRDV1 to TRDJ1; 13 bases map to TRDD3. The CDR3 length is 21 residues. The V and J ends lost 2 bases and 0 bases, in that order; junction bases with no gene match: 15. CDR1 TSWWSYY and CDR2 QGS come from the germline V gene. The CDR3 protein is CALGETVYVLGDTHYTDKLIF. CDR3 coding DNA: TGTGCTCTTGGGGAAACCGTGTATGTACTGGGGGATACGCATTACACCGATAAACTCATCTTT.

This clone was detected only a few times. The V and J genes are TRDV1 and TRDJ1; 10 bases line up with TRDD3. J lost 2 bases, V lost 3 bases, and 15 bases had no gene match. Germline V gives CDR1 TSWWSYY, CDR2 QGS. This CDR3 is built from 19 residues. The CDR3 sequence: CALGEASSLLGDPTDKLIF. CDR3 DNA: TGTGCTCTTGGGGAGGCATCTTCCCTACTGGGGGATCCGACCGATAAACTCATCTTT.

This clone was seen only a few times. The same CDR3 arises from other DNA sequences in this sample as well. The rearrangement uses TRDV1 and TRDJ1; D unresolved. Looked up from germline, CDR1 is TSWWSYY and CDR2 is QGS. Trimming took off 1 base at V and 0 bases at J, with 24 bases between the two ends. This CDR3 is 20 amino acids long. The CDR3 DNA reads TGTGCTCTTGGGGAACGCCCCCCATCCTTAGTGGGCGAGTACACCGATAAACTCATCTTT. The encoded protein is CALGERPPSLVGEYTDKLIF.

The V and J genes are TRDV1 and TRDJ1, with 13 nucleotides matching TRDD3. Germline trimming cut 3 bases from V and 2 bases from J; bases unmatched to any gene: 21. Germline lookup yields CDR1 TSWWSYY and CDR2 QGS. The CDR3 has 22 amino acids. The CDR3 sequence is CALGDQAFRGLYWGIRTDKLIF. DNA of the CDR3: TGTGCTCTTGGGGACCAGGCCTTCCGAGGATTGTACTGGGGGATACGTACCGATAAACTCATCTTT.

V usage is TRDV1 and J usage is TRDJ1; 8 nucleotides agree with TRDD3. V lost 3 bases to trimming and J lost 0 bases; unmatched junction nucleotides: 27. In germline, CDR1 is TSWWSYY, CDR2 QGS. This CDR3 spans 23 amino acids. This CDR3 is CALGDESRTRHLLGAPYTDKLIF. Written as DNA, the CDR3 is TGTGCTCTTGGGGATGAATCCCGTACTCGACATCTACTGGGGGCCCCTTACACCGATAAACTCATCTTT.

The V and J genes are TRDV1 and TRDJ1; maybe TRDD3 (7 bases). Germline CDR1 TSWWSYY, CDR2 QGS. With 2 bases removed from V and 4 bases from J, the gap between germline ends came to 35 bases. The CDR3 sequence is 22 residues long. The DNA of the CDR3 is TGTGCTCTTGGGGAAGCGACCTTCCCTGCCAGGACTGGGGATTATGAAGGCGATAAACTCATCTTT. Translating it yields CALGEATFPARTGDYEGDKLIF.

The chain combines TRDV1 with TRDJ1; no firm D call. CDR3 size: 16 residues. The germline CDR1 and CDR2 sequences are TSWWSYY and QGS. V dropped 1 base and J dropped 0 bases, with 12 bases sitting between them. The CDR3 bases are TGTGCTCTTGGGGAACCCCCCTGCGGGTACACCGATAAACTCATCTTT. It translates to CALGEPPCGYTDKLIF.

Comments on this clone: Within the sample, other DNA sequences also encode this same CDR3. This rearrangement joins TRDV1 to TRDJ1; 9 nucleotides line up with TRDD3. V shed 6 bases, J shed 0 bases, and the junction held 14 bases outside the gene matches. The length of the CDR3 is 18 residues. Germline V gene sequence: CDR1 TSWWSYY, CDR2 QGS. CDR3 sequence reads: CALGDLGVLGDYTDKLIF. The CDR3 bases are TGTGCTCTTGGTGACCTAGGTGTACTGGGGGACTACACCGATAAACTCATCTTT.